One and the same sample provided the 31 T cell receptor beta chains below, sequenced in a study of T cells expressing NK-cell markers. Each CDR3 protein gets one entry in TCRdb, which reprocessed the 5' RACE reads and gives no DNA. The table counts 350,000 to 450,000 distinct CDR3 sequences; roughly 5.5% lies in the top ten. What was sequenced was blood T cells: a sorted CD56 or NKG2C T cell subset, CD4+ or CD8+ T cells, or bulk PBMC T cells (not recorded which). All receptors derive from a man aged 18-75 years in good health.

CDR3 in amino acids: CASSPHQGGGETQYF. The genes are TRBV2 and TRBJ2-5; TCRdb lists TRBD2, though no DNA is available to test this call. This CDR3 contains 15 residues. The germline gives CDR1 SNHLY, CDR2 FYNNEI.

The chain is built from TRBV25-1 and TRBJ1-2; without DNA, the TCRdb call of TRBD1 cannot be checked. This CDR3 is built from 17 residues. Germline CDR1 and CDR2: MGHDK and SYGVNS. This chain's CDR3 is CASHAPLRGSRGGGYTF.

J is TRBJ2-3 and V is TRBV7-3; TCRdb lists TRBD1, though no DNA is available to test this call. The CDR3 has 16 residues. Germline V gene lookup returns CDR1 SGHTA and CDR2 FQGTGA. The CDR3 spells CASSSYIGGTTDTQYF. The whole variable domain, filled in from reference TRBV7-3 and TRBJ2-3, reads GAGVSQTPSNKVTEKGKYVELRCDPISGHTALYWYRQSLGQGPEFLIYFQGTGAADDSGLPNDRFFAVRPEGSVSTLKIQRTERGDSAVYLCASSSYIGGTTDTQYFGPGTRLTVL.

The chain carries TRBV6-1 and TRBJ1-6; TCRdb reports TRBD1, a call that lacks DNA to check it against. Germline lookup yields CDR1 MNHNS and CDR2 SASEGT. The CDR3 totals 14 residues. The CDR3 is CASTYREGLSPLHF.

The chain links TRBV7-2 to TRBJ2-5. CDR3 length equals 14 residues. Germline V gene data show CDR1 as SGHTA and CDR2 as FQGNSA. CDR3: CASSFSHNQETQYF.

This chain connects TRBV29-1 to TRBJ1-1; as DNA is missing, the TRBD1 call by TCRdb cannot be tested. The CDR3 loop spans 16 amino acids. In germline, CDR1 is SQVTM, CDR2 ANQGSEA. The CDR3 sequence is CSAGRGTISSNTEAFF. Supplemented by reference TRBV29-1 and TRBJ1-1, the full variable domain reads SAVISQKPSRDICQRGTSLTIQCQVDSQVTMMFWYRQQPGQSLTLIATANQGSEATYESGFVIDKFPISRPNLTFSTLTVSNMSPEDSSIYLCSAGRGTISSNTEAFFGQGTRLTVV.

The genes are TRBV5-5 and TRBJ2-1; there is no DNA to check the TCRdb D call of TRBD1. From germline, CDR1 is SGHKS and CDR2 YYEKEE (reference sequence). The CDR3 is made up of 17 amino acids. The CDR3 protein is CASSLPRQASSYNEQFF.

The chain carries TRBV6-1 and TRBJ2-1. This CDR3 region has 15 residues. Looked up from germline, CDR1 is MNHNS and CDR2 is SASEGT. The CDR3 spells CASTRTVLSYNEQFF.

Here the CDR3 reads CASSLRGLEQYF. This chain uses TRBV7-9 with TRBJ2-7. Germline values: CDR1 SEHNR, CDR2 FQNEAQ (reference sequence). The CDR3 runs 12 residues.

The genes are TRBV7-9 and TRBJ2-3; TCRdb reports TRBD1, a call that lacks DNA to check it against. Germline V gene sequence: CDR1 SEHNR, CDR2 FQNEAQ (reference sequence). CDR3 length: 16 amino acids. The CDR3 spells CASSPIWRGSTDTQYF.

V is TRBV7-6 and J is TRBJ2-6. This CDR3 region has 16 residues. Germline V gene data show CDR1 as SGHVS and CDR2 as FNYEAQ. This chain's CDR3 is CASSSGGLVGANVLTF.

The chain recombines TRBV29-1 with TRBJ2-1; the TCRdb call, TRBD1, lacks DNA for checking. Germline V gene lookup returns CDR1 SQVTM and CDR2 ANQGSEA. The CDR3 length is 12 residues. CDR3 residues: CSSRPPGDEQFF.

The rearrangement links TRBV27 to TRBJ2-4; TCRdb gives TRBD2 as the D gene, but with no DNA this cannot be confirmed. Germline V lookup: CDR1 MNHEY, CDR2 SMNVEV (reference sequence). The CDR3 consists of 15 residues. This CDR3 reads CASSNPSGVKNIQYF.

The gene calls are TRBV20-1 and TRBJ1-1; the TCRdb D gene call, TRBD1, has no DNA to confirm it. This CDR3 region has 15 residues. The germline gives CDR1 DFQATT, CDR2 SNEGSKA (reference sequence). The CDR3 loop reads CSARPYDRGGTEAFF.

The chain has TRBV5-1 and TRBJ1-1. The CDR3 runs to 15 residues. Germline-derived CDR1 and CDR2 are SGHRS and YFSETQ. The CDR3 reads CASSLVGRLNTEAFF. Full variable domain (missing parts from reference TRBV5-1 and TRBJ1-1): KAGVTQTPRYLIKTRGQQVTLSCSPISGHRSVSWYQQTPGQGLQFLFEYFSETQRNKGNFPGRFSGRQFSNSRSEMNVSTLELGDSALYLCASSLVGRLNTEAFFGQGTRLTVV.

The chain employs TRBV27 and TRBJ2-3; TCRdb's D call of TRBD1 is untestable without DNA. Germline CDR1 MNHEY, CDR2 SMNVEV (reference sequence). The CDR3 runs 14 residues. CDR3 region: CASMGQGRGDTQYF.

The chain has TRBV11-2 and TRBJ2-1; with no DNA, the TCRdb D assignment of TRBD2 cannot be verified. There are 15 residues in the CDR3. Per germline, CDR1 SGHAT and CDR2 FQNNGV. CDR3 sequence: CASTLVGSGNNEQFF.

The CDR3 spells CAGNSGTNTGELFF. This chain links TRBV7-2 with TRBJ2-2; TCRdb lists TRBD2, though no DNA is available to test this call. This CDR3 has 14 amino acids. Germline CDR1 reads SGHTA; CDR2 reads FQGNSA. Complete variable domain (other parts from reference TRBV7-2 and TRBJ2-2): GAGVSQSPSNKVTEKGKDVELRCDPISGHTALYWYRQSLGQGLEFLIYFQGNSAPDKSGLPSDRFSAERTGGSVSTLTIQRTQQEDSAVYLCAGNSGTNTGELFFGEGSRLTVL.

J is TRBJ1-2 and V is TRBV28; TCRdb names TRBD1, which stays unverified in the absence of DNA. CDR1 is MDHEN, CDR2 SYDVKM, per germline. This CDR3 contains 13 residues. The CDR3: CASSFKGSGGYTF.

V gene TRBV21-1 combines with J gene TRBJ1-5; TCRdb picks TRBD1, but there is no DNA to check that call. TRBV21-1 is a known pseudogene. The CDR3 length is 18 residues. The chain's CDR3 is CASSKGWQGAMSNQPQHF.

The chain joins TRBV2 to TRBJ2-3; TCRdb gives TRBD2 as the D gene, but with no DNA this cannot be confirmed. CDR1 SNHLY and CDR2 FYNNEI come from the germline V gene. CDR3 size: 16 residues. CDR3 region: CASSEARTSGVDTQYF.

V usage is TRBV20-1 and J usage is TRBJ2-1; TCRdb outputs TRBD2, but without DNA this stays unchecked. The length of the CDR3 is 17 residues. Germline V gene lookup returns CDR1 DFQATT and CDR2 SNEGSKA (reference sequence). CDR3 amino acids: CSARAPILAGTYNEQFF.

V is TRBV18 and J is TRBJ2-1; the D gene TCRdb calls, TRBD2, cannot be checked with no DNA. The germline V gene has CDR1 KGHSH and CDR2 LQKENI. This CDR3 is 16 amino acids long. Here the CDR3 reads CASSPRPRFSGDEQSF.

The chain uses TRBV11-2 and TRBJ2-1; the TCRdb D gene call, TRBD1, has no DNA to confirm it. The CDR3 has 18 residues. In germline, CDR1 is SGHAT, CDR2 FQNNGV. CDR3: CASSLGGWGGGKYNEQFF.

V gene TRBV20-1 combines with J gene TRBJ2-1; the TRBD2 assignment by TCRdb is unverifiable without DNA. Germline assignment: CDR1 DFQATT and CDR2 SNEGSKA (reference sequence). The CDR3 spans 15 residues. The CDR3 sequence is CSARGGGGIYNEQFF.

The V call is TRBV20-1, the J call TRBJ2-5; TCRdb outputs TRBD2, but without DNA this stays unchecked. This CDR3 has 14 residues. Per germline, CDR1 DFQATT and CDR2 SNEGSKA (reference sequence). Here the CDR3 reads CSASASGGGETQYF.

This chain joins TRBV10-3 and TRBJ2-3. The CDR3 runs to 12 residues. Germline V lookup: CDR1 ENHRY, CDR2 SYGVKD. The CDR3: CAIGYSTDTQYF.

The chain employs TRBV27 and TRBJ1-1. The CDR3 sequence is 11 residues long. Germline CDR1 and CDR2: MNHEY and SMNVEV (reference sequence). The CDR3 here is CASRYASRAFF.

The V gene is TRBV12-3 or TRBV12-4, the J gene TRBJ1-6; the TCRdb D gene call, TRBD1, has no DNA to confirm it. This CDR3 spans 15 amino acids. CDR3 in amino acids: CASSRRGQVNSPLHF.

The CDR3 loop reads CASSLVSGGNYEQYF. This rearrangement joins TRBV5-1 to TRBJ2-7; with no DNA, the TCRdb D assignment of TRBD2 cannot be verified. Germline V gives CDR1 SGHRS, CDR2 YFSETQ. The CDR3 spans 15 residues.

CDR3 sequence reads: CASSYLTGVSYNSPLHF. The V and J genes are TRBV6-5 and TRBJ1-6; TCRdb's assignment of TRBD1 cannot be checked, as there is no DNA. This CDR3 comprises 17 residues. From germline, CDR1 is MNHEY and CDR2 SVGAGI.